The 12 T cell receptor beta chains below were found in one sample sequenced in a study of blood T cells in healthy people across ages. A sample-barcoded 5' primer and a J-beta primer mix were used in a second PCR of roughly 6 to 12 cycles. TCRdb recomputed calls from the 5' RACE reads with MiXCR, one row per CDR3 protein. The sample yields 700,000 to 900,000 distinct CDR3 sequences, less than 70% seen once. The sample comprised blood. The receptor source for this set is an older man in good health.

V usage is TRBV12-3 or TRBV12-4 and J usage is TRBJ2-7; tentatively, D is TRBD1 or TRBD2 (5 bases each). The CDR3 runs 13 residues. V gave up 6 bases and J gave up 2 bases, with 11 bases separating them. This CDR3 is CASRRDLTYEQYF. The CDR3 nucleotides are TGTGCCAGCAGGAGGGACCTAACCTACGAGCAGTACTTC.

This clonotype was seen just once. V and J are TRBV20-1 and TRBJ2-3, with a weak D call TRBD2 (6 bases). The CDR3 runs 13 residues. V lost 6 bases, J lost 1 base, and 11 bases lay in between. Germline loops: CDR1 DFQATT, CDR2 SNEGSKA (reference sequence). Written as DNA, the CDR3 is TGCAGTGCAAGGCGGGACCGCACAGATACGCAGTATTTT. It is translated as CSARRDRTDTQYF.

As to this clonotype: A junction boundary mismatches the germline segment, possibly from a read error. The chain recombines TRBV10-2 with TRBJ2-4; D call uncertain. This CDR3 has 16 residues. CDR1 is WSHSY and CDR2 is SAAADI in the germline V gene. CDR3: CASSGVDTLARNIQYF. The CDR3 DNA follows: TGCGCCAGCAGTGGGGTCGATACTTTAGCCAGAAACATTCAGTACTTC.

This chain uses TRBV11-1 with TRBJ2-7; the D call may be TRBD1 or TRBD2 (6 bases each). The V end lost 3 bases, the J end lost 3 bases, and 15 bases lay between the germline ends. The CDR3 is made up of 15 amino acids. Per the germline V gene, CDR1 is SGHAT and CDR2 is FQDESV (reference sequence). The DNA of the CDR3 is TGTGCCAGCAGCTTGGGTCTCGGGGGCGGCTACGAGCAGTACTTC. It specifies CASSLGLGGGYEQYF.

The chain recombines TRBV6-1 with TRBJ2-1, with TRBD1 matching 9 bases. The germline gives CDR1 MNHNS, CDR2 SASEGT. CDR3 size: 16 residues. Trimming cost V 6 bases and J 4 bases; bases outside gene matches: 10. The chain's CDR3 is CASRLNRDREYNEQFF. DNA of the CDR3: TGTGCCAGCAGACTTAACCGGGACAGGGAATACAATGAGCAGTTCTTC.

The rearrangement uses TRBV11-2 and TRBJ2-1; weak D call: TRBD1 (6 bases). This CDR3 spans 17 amino acids. Germline CDR1 is SGHAT and CDR2 is FQNNGV. V lost 6 bases and J 8 bases, leaving 26 bases between the germline ends. CDR3 nucleotides: TGTGCCAGCAGTTACACAACAGGACTCGAACAGGGATATGAGCAGTTCTTC. Translated: CASSYTTGLEQGYEQFF.

The chain carries TRBV29-1 and TRBJ2-5; 10 positions agree with TRBD2. V shed 4 bases and J 5 bases; nucleotides not matched to a gene: 10. This CDR3 contains 15 residues. Looked up from germline, CDR1 is SQVTM and CDR2 is ANQGSEA. The CDR3 DNA is TGCAGCGTTGCCCTACTAGCGGGGCAAGGGGAGACCCAGTACTTC. Its protein is CSVALLAGQGETQYF.

The rearrangement links TRBV11-1 to TRBJ2-1, with 8 bases aligning to TRBD2. With the DNA end fitting TRBJ2-7 better, the J assignment may be wrong. The CDR3 loop spans 16 amino acids. CDR1 is SGHAT, CDR2 FQDESV, per germline (reference sequence). CDR3 amino acids: CASSSPTSGDYNEQYF. In nucleotides, the CDR3 is TGTGCCAGCAGCTCACCAACTAGCGGAGACTACAATGAGCAGTACTTC.

The chain joins TRBV29-1 to TRBJ2-5, with 7 positions matching TRBD2. The CDR3 has 12 residues. V was pared by 4 bases and J by 5 bases, with 4 bases of the junction left unmatched. The germline V gene has CDR1 SQVTM and CDR2 ANQGSEA. The CDR3 DNA sequence: TGCAGCGTTGCTTTACTAGCGGAGACCCAGTACTTC. It yields the protein CSVALLAETQYF.

This chain joins TRBV5-1 and TRBJ2-5, with 10 positions matching TRBD2. The J call is doubtful: the DNA matches TRBJ2-7 better. This CDR3 comprises 14 residues. CDR1 and CDR2 (germline): SGHRS, YFSETQ. The CDR3 coding sequence is TGCGCCAGCAGGGGTGGGACTAGCGCCGGCGAGCAGTACTTC. Its protein product is CASRGGTSAGEQYF.

The chain combines TRBV5-1 with TRBJ2-3; TRBD2 agrees at 13 bases. The CDR3 loop spans 17 amino acids. Trimming removed 3 bases from V and 1 base from J; junction bases left unmatched: 5. Germline V gene sequence: CDR1 SGHRS, CDR2 YFSETQ. In DNA form, the CDR3 reads TGCGCCAGCAGCTCGGGACTAGCGGGACGGGGCACAGATACGCAGTATTTT. As protein: CASSSGLAGRGTDTQYF.

The J gene is TRBJ2-2, the V gene TRBV18, with 11 bases fitting TRBD1. The junction had 0 bases not matched to a gene; V was cut back by 4 bases and J by 2 bases. Per the germline V gene, CDR1 is KGHSH and CDR2 is LQKENI. This CDR3 has 15 residues. Here the CDR3 reads CASSRTGGNTGELFF. CDR3 sequence (DNA): TGTGCCAGCTCACGGACAGGGGGCAACACCGGGGAGCTGTTTTTT.